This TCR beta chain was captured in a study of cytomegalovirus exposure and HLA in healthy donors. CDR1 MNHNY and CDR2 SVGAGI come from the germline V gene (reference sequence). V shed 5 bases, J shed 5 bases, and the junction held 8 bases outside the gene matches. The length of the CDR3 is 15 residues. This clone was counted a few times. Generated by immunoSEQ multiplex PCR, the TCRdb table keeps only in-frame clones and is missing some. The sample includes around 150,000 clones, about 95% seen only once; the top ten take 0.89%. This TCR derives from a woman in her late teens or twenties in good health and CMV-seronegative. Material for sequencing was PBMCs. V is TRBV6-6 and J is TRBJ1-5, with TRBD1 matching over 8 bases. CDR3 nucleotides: TGTGCCAGCAGTCCGGACAGGGCTGTTTATCAGCCCCAGCATTTT. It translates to CASSPDRAVYQPQHF.